Listed below are T cell receptor beta chains from one sample, sequenced in a study of shared clonotypes between healthy human individuals. TCRdb keeps only in-frame clones here, not all; method: immunoSEQ multiplex PCR. The table records about 2 million clones, less than 95% of them present only once. Sequences were obtained from naive CD8+ T cells sorted from blood. These TCRs come from a man aged 18 to 30 in good health. Both conserved end residues are part of each CDR3. Each record gives: CDR3 DNA, CDR3 protein, D gene, clone size, J gene, V gene. A D gene is named only where the DNA matches it firmly. Expanded clones are given a class, and other clones once, few, many or no size at all.

cdr3_nt: TGTGCCAGCAGCAAAGGACGGGACCGGGAGACCCAGTACTTC
cdr3_aa: CASSKGRDRETQYF
d_call: -
clone_size: -
j_call: TRBJ2-5
v_call: TRBV21-1

cdr3_nt: TGTGCCAGCAGCTTTGCGGGACCCACAGATACGCAGTATTTT
cdr3_aa: CASSFAGPTDTQYF
d_call: -
clone_size: -
j_call: TRBJ2-3
v_call: TRBV11-2

cdr3_nt: TGTGCCAGCAGCGCCGGGACACTGAACACTGAAGCTTTCTTT
cdr3_aa: CASSAGTLNTEAFF
d_call: -
clone_size: -
j_call: TRBJ1-1
v_call: TRBV7-9

cdr3_nt: TGTGCCAGCAGTTATGGGGGGGAGGGGATCCACAATGAGCAGTTCTTC
cdr3_aa: CASSYGGEGIHNEQFF
d_call: TRBD2
clone_size: -
j_call: TRBJ2-1
v_call: TRBV6-5

cdr3_nt: TGTGCCAGCAGCGTGACAGGACTGAACACTGAAGCTTTCTTT
cdr3_aa: CASSVTGLNTEAFF
d_call: -
clone_size: -
j_call: TRBJ1-1
v_call: TRBV5-4

cdr3_nt: TGTGCCAGCAGTTTGGGACAGGGGCGGGCTTACGAGCAGTACTTC
cdr3_aa: CASSLGQGRAYEQYF
d_call: TRBD1
clone_size: -
j_call: TRBJ2-7
v_call: TRBV6-6

cdr3_nt: TGTGCCAGCAGCTTAGCACTAGCGGGAGGGCGCCGCTACAATGAGCAGTTCTTC
cdr3_aa: CASSLALAGGRRYNEQFF
d_call: TRBD2
clone_size: -
j_call: TRBJ2-1
v_call: TRBV7-8

cdr3_nt: TGTGCCAGCAGTGAAGTAGGCAATGAGCAGTTCTTC
cdr3_aa: CASSEVGNEQFF
d_call: -
clone_size: -
j_call: TRBJ2-1
v_call: TRBV6-1

cdr3_nt: TGTGCCAGTAGTATAGATCTCGAGGGGTACGAGCAGTACTTC
cdr3_aa: CASSIDLEGYEQYF
d_call: -
clone_size: -
j_call: TRBJ2-7
v_call: TRBV19

cdr3_nt: TGTGCCAGCAGTAGGAGCTGGGACAGGAGATACGGGAACTATGGCTACACCTTC
cdr3_aa: CASSRSWDRRYGNYGYTF
d_call: TRBD1
clone_size: -
j_call: TRBJ1-2
v_call: TRBV28

cdr3_nt: TGCGCCAGCAGCTTAGGTGCGGGGGGCCCCTCTAGCTCCTACGAGCAGTACTTC
cdr3_aa: CASSLGAGGPSSSYEQYF
d_call: TRBD2
clone_size: -
j_call: TRBJ2-7
v_call: TRBV5-1

cdr3_nt: TGCGCCAGCAGTCGGGACAGGGACAGTTCTACTTCCCCCTTC
cdr3_aa: CASSRDRDSSTSPF
d_call: TRBD1
clone_size: -
j_call: TRBJ2-7
v_call: TRBV5-1

cdr3_nt: TGTGCCAGCAGCCAAGGACTAGCGGGACCCTACAATGAGCAGTTCTTC
cdr3_aa: CASSQGLAGPYNEQFF
d_call: TRBD2
clone_size: once
j_call: TRBJ2-1
v_call: TRBV7-3

cdr3_nt: TGTGCCTGGAGGACGCATGCCTCCTACAATGAGCAGTTCTTC
cdr3_aa: CAWRTHASYNEQFF
d_call: -
clone_size: once
j_call: TRBJ2-1
v_call: TRBV30

cdr3_nt: TGTGCCTGGAGTACTCCACCCTCTAACTATGGCTACACCTTC
cdr3_aa: CAWSTPPSNYGYTF
d_call: -
clone_size: -
j_call: TRBJ1-2
v_call: TRBV30

cdr3_nt: TGTGCCAGCATACCGGGCGTAGGCAATCAGCCCCAGCATTTT
cdr3_aa: CASIPGVGNQPQHF
d_call: -
clone_size: -
j_call: TRBJ1-5
v_call: TRBV28

cdr3_nt: TGTGCCAGTAGTCCTTCGGGACTAGCGGGAGGTTACGAGCAGTACTTC
cdr3_aa: CASSPSGLAGGYEQYF
d_call: TRBD2
clone_size: -
j_call: TRBJ2-7
v_call: TRBV19

cdr3_nt: TGTGCCAGCAGCGTAGGCGGAGCGGATCAAAACATTCAGTACTTC
cdr3_aa: CASSVGGADQNIQYF
d_call: -
clone_size: -
j_call: TRBJ2-4
v_call: TRBV9

cdr3_nt: TGTGCCAGTAGTATGACGACGGAGAGCTACGAGCAGTACTTC
cdr3_aa: CASSMTTESYEQYF
d_call: -
clone_size: -
j_call: TRBJ2-7
v_call: TRBV19